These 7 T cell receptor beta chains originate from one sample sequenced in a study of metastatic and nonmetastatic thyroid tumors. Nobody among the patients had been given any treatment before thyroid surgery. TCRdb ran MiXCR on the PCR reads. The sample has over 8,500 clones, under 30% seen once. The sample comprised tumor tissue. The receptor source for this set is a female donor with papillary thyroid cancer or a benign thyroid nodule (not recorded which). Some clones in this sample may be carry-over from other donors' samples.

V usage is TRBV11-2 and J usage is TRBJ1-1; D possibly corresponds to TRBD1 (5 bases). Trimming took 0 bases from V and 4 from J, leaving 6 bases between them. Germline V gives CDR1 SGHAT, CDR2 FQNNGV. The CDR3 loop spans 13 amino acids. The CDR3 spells CASSLETATEAFF. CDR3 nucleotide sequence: TGTGCCAGCAGCTTAGAGACAGCCACTGAAGCTTTCTTT.

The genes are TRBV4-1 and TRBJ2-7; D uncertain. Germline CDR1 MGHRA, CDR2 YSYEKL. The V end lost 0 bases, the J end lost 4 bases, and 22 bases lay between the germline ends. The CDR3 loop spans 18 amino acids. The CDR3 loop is CASSQDRSPPDGYYEQYF. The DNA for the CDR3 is TGCGCCAGCAGCCAAGATAGGTCCCCACCGGACGGTTATTACGAGCAGTACTTC.

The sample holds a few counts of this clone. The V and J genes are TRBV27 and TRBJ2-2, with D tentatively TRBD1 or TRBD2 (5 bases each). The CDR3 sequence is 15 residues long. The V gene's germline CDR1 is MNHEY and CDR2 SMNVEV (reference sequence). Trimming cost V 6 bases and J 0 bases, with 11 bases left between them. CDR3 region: CASRRPGPNTGELFF. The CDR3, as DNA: TGTGCCAGCAGAAGGCCGGGACCGAACACCGGGGAGCTGTTTTTT.

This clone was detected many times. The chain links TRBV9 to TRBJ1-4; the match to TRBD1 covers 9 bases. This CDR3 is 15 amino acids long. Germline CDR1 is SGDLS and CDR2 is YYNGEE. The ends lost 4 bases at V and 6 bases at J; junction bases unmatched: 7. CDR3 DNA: TGTGCCAGCAGCTCCCGGGACAGGGTTGATGAAAAACTGTTTTTT. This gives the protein CASSSRDRVDEKLFF. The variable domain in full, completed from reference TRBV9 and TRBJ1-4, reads DSGVTQTPKHLITATGQRVTLRCSPRSGDLSVYWYQQSLDQGLQFLIQYYNGEERAKGNILERFSAQQFPDLHSELNLSSLELGDSALYFCASSSRDRVDEKLFFGSGTQLSVL.

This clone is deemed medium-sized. CDR3 in amino acids: CASSHLRGKVGQPQHF. CDR3 sequence (DNA): TGTGCCAGCAGCCACCTCAGGGGAAAGGTAGGTCAGCCCCAGCATTTT. The J gene is TRBJ1-5, the V gene TRBV11-3, with a possible D match to TRBD1 (6 bases). This CDR3 is 16 amino acids long. Germline V CDR1 and CDR2: SGHNT, YENEEA. Trimming cost V 5 bases and J 6 bases, with 20 bases left between them.

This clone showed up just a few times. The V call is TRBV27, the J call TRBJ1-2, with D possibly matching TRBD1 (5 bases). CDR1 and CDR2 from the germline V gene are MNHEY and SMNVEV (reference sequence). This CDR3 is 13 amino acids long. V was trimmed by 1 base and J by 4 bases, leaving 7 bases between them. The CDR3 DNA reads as TGTGCCAGCAGTTTATTAGGGACCTATGGCTACACCTTC. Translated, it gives CASSLLGTYGYTF.

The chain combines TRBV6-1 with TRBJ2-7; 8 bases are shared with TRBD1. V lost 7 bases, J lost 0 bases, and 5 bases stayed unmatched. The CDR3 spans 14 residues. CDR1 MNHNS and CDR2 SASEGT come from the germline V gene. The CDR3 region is CASTGTGTSYEQYF. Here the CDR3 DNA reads TGTGCCAGCACCGGGACAGGCACCTCCTACGAGCAGTACTTC.